The text below deals with one TCR beta chain. What it binds is not known. The data belong to a study of T cell responses to AZD1222 COVID-19 vaccine. The overall study: Combined were second doses at about 4 or about 12 weeks. Study-wide findings and caveats: As reported, nearly half of all spike-specific TCRs target variant regions that are unmutated. Repertoires were obtained only post-peak T cell response. Vaccine-associated CD4 TCRs ranged over spike, dominating at 160-218 and 743-854.

Libraries were prepared by immunoSEQ multiplex PCR; TCRdb keeps only in-frame clonotypes and omits some of them. This repertoire shows some 190,000 clones, 80% to 90% found once; its top ten account for about 6.9%. The sequencing used peripheral blood, collected on day 0 of AZD1222 vaccination. The source is an adult in good health.

The DNA for the CDR3 is TGTGCCAGCAGCGTAGAGGGACAGGGGCTGGACTATGGCTACACCTTC. It specifies CASSVEGQGLDYGYTF. The rearrangement links TRBV9 to TRBJ1-2; 10 nucleotides line up with TRBD1. Per the germline V gene, CDR1 is SGDLS and CDR2 is YYNGEE. V was pared by 0 bases and J by 3 bases, with 5 bases of the junction left unmatched. The CDR3 consists of 16 residues. Full variable domain (missing parts from reference TRBV9 and TRBJ1-2): DSGVTQTPKHLITATGQRVTLRCSPRSGDLSVYWYQQSLDQGLQFLIQYYNGEERAKGNILERFSAQQFPDLHSELNLSSLELGDSALYFCASSVEGQGLDYGYTFGSGTRLTVV.